This T cell receptor (beta chain) stems from a study of fetal regulatory T cell absence and autoimmunity. For the study at large: Exocrine pancreas autoimmunity occurred in IPEX patients lacking clinical diabetes.

Of note for this clone: Its antigen is undetermined.

The assay was run at survey level. TCRdb keeps only in-frame clones here, not all; method: immunoSEQ multiplex PCR. The sample contains approximately 46,000 clones, roughly 80% of which appear only once. Study findings and constraints: Some top pancreas TCR clones were over 90-fold enriched versus cord blood.

Germline CDR1 ENHRY, CDR2 SYGVKD. Trimming took 6 bases from V and 0 from J, leaving 4 bases between them. This CDR3 comprises 12 residues. The clonotype was recovered from a newborn boy with IPEX syndrome. The chain carries TRBV10-3 and TRBJ2-3; no clear D. Sequenced material: cord blood. The chain's CDR3 is CAIRTSTDTQYF. The DNA for the CDR3 is TGTGCCATCAGGACTAGCACAGATACGCAGTATTTT.